The sequence of this TCR beta chain was determined in a study of identical twins. TCRdb itself ran the 5' RACE reads through MiXCR, one entry per CDR3 protein. The sample has approximately 240,000 distinct CDR3 sequences, roughly 13% seen once; the top ten hold around 8.9%. This clonotype has ten or more counts. The V end lost 6 bases, the J end lost 2 bases, and 14 bases lay between the germline ends. The CDR3 loop spans 15 amino acids. Specimen: memory (CD45RO+) T cells sorted from blood. The TCR comes from a woman aged 18-29 years in good health. The chain uses TRBV12-3 or TRBV12-4 and TRBJ2-1; D tentatively fits TRBD1 or TRBD2 (5 bases each). The CDR3 here is CASRPRAGPYNEQFF. The CDR3 DNA reads TGTGCCAGCAGACCCAGGGCGGGCCCCTACAATGAGCAGTTCTTC.